The TCR beta chain under discussion was sequenced for a study of identifying expanded T cells in peripheral blood. Findings and limits, study-wide: Across healthy donors, higher total template counts meant significantly greater roughly two-week count variance. Roughly 1.1 clones differed between technical replicates, versus about 17 and 20 over time.

Healthy donors had no documented immune events, such as infections, while sampled. TCRdb's table, derived via immunoSEQ multiplex PCR, lists solely in-frame clones and lacks some. The repertoire includes 84,000 or so clones, 80% to 90% of them detected once, and approximately 7% sits in the top ten. Concerning this clone itself: What it binds is not known.

Trimming stripped 4 bases from V and 3 bases from J, with 13 bases between. Germline V gene sequence: CDR1 SNHLY, CDR2 FYNNEI. The CDR3 is 15 residues long. The TCR originated in a person between 18 and 75 years old in good health. The chain recombines TRBV2 with TRBJ1-5; D unresolved. The material sequenced was blood. This chain's CDR3 is CASSVQDRYNQPQHF. The CDR3 bases are TGTGCCAGCAGTGTGCAGGACCGCTACAATCAGCCCCAGCATTTT. The whole variable domain, filled in from reference TRBV2 and TRBJ1-5, reads EPEVTQTPSHQVTQMGQEVILRCVPISNHLYFYWYRQILGQKVEFLVSFYNNEISEKSEIFDDQFSVERPDGSNFTLKIRSTKLEDSAMYFCASSVQDRYNQPQHFGDGTRLSIL.